This T cell receptor (beta chain) was documented in a study of OX40 agonist ivuxolimab in advanced cancers. Assay: immunoSEQ multiplex PCR; the TCRdb copy retains only in-frame clones and omits some. The profile covers roughly 56,000 clones, with approximately 86% appearing a single time and over 0.7% taken by the ten largest. From germline, CDR1 is KGHSH and CDR2 LQKENI. V was trimmed by 3 bases and J by 4 bases, leaving 9 bases between them. The CDR3 is 13 residues long. The rearrangement joins TRBV18 to TRBJ1-2; possible D gene TRBD1, 6 bases. Sequences were derived from CD4+ or CD8+ T cells sorted from blood, sampled in a trial of the OX40 agonist ivuxolimab. The sequence was obtained from an adult with an advanced solid tumor such as melanoma, head and neck, liver or kidney cancer. CDR3 sequence reads: CASSPDSLYGYTF. The CDR3 region has the DNA TGTGCCAGCTCACCGGACAGTCTCTATGGCTACACCTTC.